This T cell receptor (beta chain) originates from a study of shared clonotypes between healthy human individuals. The donors were adults (healthy and HIV-negative) with no recent acute infections or vaccinations. Splitting of CD4+ cells produced CD45RA+ naive and CD45RA-negative memory subsets. V lost 4 bases and J lost 2, with 12 bases in between. The V gene's germline CDR1 is SGHNT and CDR2 YYREEE (reference sequence). The CDR3 runs 14 residues. Assay: immunoSEQ multiplex PCR; the TCRdb copy retains only in-frame clones and omits some. Among some 980,000 clones, about 80% were seen once, and the ten largest hold over 1.3%. Note on this clone: Its antigen is as yet unknown.

The study, taken as a whole, reports: About 5% was the fraction of naive CD4 clonotypes found shared across a handful of donors. Sampling covered nothing but blood. Tissue TCR repertoires likely differ from those found in blood.

The sample was memory CD4+ T cells sorted from blood. Described subset: CD45RA-negative fraction. This receptor was obtained from a man aged 18 to 30 in good health. V and J are TRBV5-4 and TRBJ1-2; D gene uncertain. CDR3 DNA sequence: TGTGCCAGCAGCAGTAGGACGGAGAACTATGGCTACACCTTC. Protein product: CASSSRTENYGYTF.